One and the same sample provided the 17 T cell receptor beta chains below, sequenced in a study of blood T cell repertoires in COVID-19. Measured with immunoSEQ multiplex PCR; TCRdb has only the in-frame clones, and not every one. The sample has around 250,000 clones, approximately 87% seen once. Sequencing input: peripheral blood. The receptors derive from a man aged 55 to 70 who had recovered from COVID-19.

The rearrangement uses TRBV19 and TRBJ2-7; D is possibly TRBD2 (5 bases). This CDR3 contains 14 residues. The germline V and J ends were trimmed by 2 bases and 1 base, with 9 bases remaining between them. Germline-derived CDR1 and CDR2 are LNHDA and SQIVND (reference sequence). The CDR3 loop reads CASSIFAGSYEQYF. In DNA form, the CDR3 reads TGTGCCAGTAGTATATTCGCGGGTTCCTACGAGCAGTACTTC.

The rearrangement joins TRBV9 to TRBJ2-5, with D possibly TRBD2 on 5 matching bases. Trimming took off 3 bases at V and 0 bases at J, with 6 bases between the two ends. Germline V CDR1 and CDR2: SGDLS, YYNGEE. CDR3 length: 13 amino acids. The CDR3 nucleotides read TGTGCCAGCAGCGAGCGGAACCAAGAGACCCAGTACTTC. Translation: CASSERNQETQYF.

The gene calls are TRBV21-1 and TRBJ1-4; TRBD1, the table's D call, lacks a check against the DNA. TRBV21-1 has pseudogene status. The CDR3 runs 18 residues. CDR3: CASSMGEGHCATNEKLFF. CDR3 DNA: TGTGCCAGCAGCATGGGCGAGGGACATTGTGCAACTAATGAAAAACTGTTTTTT.

The V and J genes are TRBV9 and TRBJ2-5, with 8 bases that match TRBD2. CDR3 length: 16 amino acids. The trim removed 0 bases at V and 1 base at J, leaving 5 bases unmatched. The germline V gene encodes CDR1 SGDLS and CDR2 YYNGEE. The CDR3 coding sequence is TGTGCCAGCAGCGTAGCGGCGGGGGGACTCCAAGAGACCCAGTACTTC. The encoded protein is CASSVAAGGLQETQYF.

As regards this clone: Other DNA sequences within the sample encode an identical CDR3. V is TRBV20-1 and J is TRBJ1-5; 7 bases match TRBD1. The germline V gene encodes CDR1 DFQATT and CDR2 SNEGSKA (reference sequence). Losses at the gene ends were 3 bases for V and 2 bases for J; bases not matched to a gene: 4. The CDR3 spans 14 residues. CDR3 amino acids: CSASPRGGNQPQHF. DNA of the CDR3: TGCAGTGCTAGTCCCAGGGGGGGCAATCAGCCCCAGCATTTT.

The sample holds a few counts of this clone. This chain connects TRBV2 to TRBJ1-3; possible D gene TRBD1, 5 bases. V dropped 5 bases and J dropped 4 bases, with 6 bases sitting between them. Germline V gene data show CDR1 as SNHLY and CDR2 as FYNNEI. The CDR3 spans 12 residues. The DNA for the CDR3 is TGTGCCAGCAGTCCAGGGGGAAACACCATATATTTT. This codes for CASSPGGNTIYF.

V gene TRBV19 combines with J gene TRBJ2-3; 9 positions agree with TRBD2. Germline lookup yields CDR1 LNHDA and CDR2 SQIVND (reference sequence). The CDR3 extends over 15 amino acids. V gave up 2 bases and J gave up 4 bases; unmatched junction bases: 4. In DNA form, the CDR3 reads TGTGCCAGTAGTATAATTAGCGGGAGCGCAGATACGCAGTATTTT. It translates to CASSIISGSADTQYF.

The genes are TRBV6-2 or TRBV6-3 and TRBJ1-1, with 10 bases that match TRBD1. This CDR3 contains 18 residues. The V segment lost 3 bases and the J segment 1 base; nucleotides outside the gene matches: 11. Germline V gene lookup returns CDR1 MNHEY and CDR2 SVGEGT. Here the CDR3 DNA reads TGTGCCAGCAGTTATCCAACCGGGACAGGGGTGTCGAACACTGAAGCTTTCTTT. Protein product: CASSYPTGTGVSNTEAFF.

The table lists this clone with a count of one. The chain uses TRBV5-1 and TRBJ2-7; the D gene is possibly TRBD1 (6 bases). The CDR3 runs 15 residues. The V and J ends lost 5 bases and 0 bases respectively, with 15 bases between them. Germline CDR1 SGHRS, CDR2 YFSETQ. The CDR3 coding sequence is TGCGCCAGCAGACTAGATGGACAGAGCTCCTACGAGCAGTACTTC. It yields the protein CASRLDGQSSYEQYF.

The chain is built from TRBV28 and TRBJ2-3; tentatively, D is TRBD2 (6 bases). The CDR3 runs 15 residues. CDR1 is MDHEN, CDR2 SYDVKM, per germline. Trimming left V 1 base short and J 3 bases short, with 11 bases between. CDR3 sequence reads: CASSLFRGTTDTQYF. CDR3 nucleotide sequence: TGTGCCAGCAGTTTATTCCGCGGGACTACAGATACGCAGTATTTT.

This chain connects TRBV11-2 to TRBJ2-1; the D gene is possibly TRBD1 (5 bases). The CDR3 has 14 amino acids. Trimming cost V 1 base and J 7 bases, with 11 bases left between them. Germline V CDR1 and CDR2: SGHAT, FQNNGV. The CDR3 DNA reads as TGTGCCAGCAGCTTAGGCAGGGTAAGGAATGAGCAGTTCTTC. Protein: CASSLGRVRNEQFF.

This clone was recorded once. The chain carries TRBV7-2 and TRBJ1-1; weak D call: TRBD1 (5 bases). V lost 7 bases, J lost 3 bases, and 15 bases lay in between. This CDR3 has 14 amino acids. The germline V gene encodes CDR1 SGHTA and CDR2 FQGNSA. The CDR3 spells CASIRVSGDTEAFF. CDR3 sequence (DNA): TGTGCCAGCATCCGGGTTTCGGGGGACACTGAAGCTTTCTTT.

CDR3 coding DNA: TGTGCCAGCCAAGCGGGAGGAGTCGGGGCCCAGTACTTC. Translated, it gives CASQAGGVGAQYF. V and J are TRBV19 and TRBJ2-5, with 9 bases that match TRBD2. V shed 9 bases and J 9 bases; nucleotides not matched to a gene: 11. This CDR3 has 13 amino acids. Per germline, CDR1 LNHDA and CDR2 SQIVND (reference sequence).

The rearrangement uses TRBV25-1 and TRBJ2-5; D is possibly TRBD2 (5 bases). Trimming shortened V by 1 base and J by 5 bases, and 8 bases separated the two germline ends. This CDR3 is built from 13 residues. Germline-derived CDR1 and CDR2 are MGHDK and SYGVNS. The CDR3 here is CASSEWGVETQYF. DNA for the CDR3: TGTGCCAGCAGTGAATGGGGAGTTGAGACCCAGTACTTC. The full variable domain, rest sourced from reference TRBV25-1 and TRBJ2-5, is EADIYQTPRYLVIGTGKKITLECSQTMGHDKMYWYQQDPGMELHLIHYSYGVNSTEKGDLSSESTVSRIRTEHFPLTLESARPSHTSQYLCASSEWGVETQYFGPGTRLLVL.

This chain connects TRBV20-1 to TRBJ1-2, with D unresolved. Germline V gene sequence: CDR1 DFQATT, CDR2 SNEGSKA (reference sequence). V was shortened by 3 bases and J by 8 bases, with 10 bases between the two germline ends. CDR3 size: 11 residues. CDR3 in amino acids: CSARGGEGYTF. For the CDR3, the DNA is TGCAGTGCTAGGGGCGGGGAAGGCTACACCTTC.

The chain recombines TRBV6-5 with TRBJ2-3, with unresolved D. Germline assignment: CDR1 MNHEY and CDR2 SVGAGI. The CDR3 is made up of 14 amino acids. V lost 2 bases to trimming and J lost 2 bases, with 8 bases between them. CDR3 nucleotides: TGTGCCAGCAGTTACGTGGTGGCCACAGATACGCAGTATTTT. Translated: CASSYVVATDTQYF.

This clone has a single count. This chain uses TRBV18 with TRBJ2-5; 10 nucleotides align to TRBD2. Germline CDR1 reads KGHSH; CDR2 reads LQKENI. The CDR3 contains 15 residues. The J segment lost 5 bases and the V segment lost 2 bases, leaving 5 bases of the junction unmatched. CDR3 loop: CASSPSGRAGETQYF. CDR3 nucleotides: TGTGCCAGCTCACCAAGCGGGAGGGCCGGGGAGACCCAGTACTTC.